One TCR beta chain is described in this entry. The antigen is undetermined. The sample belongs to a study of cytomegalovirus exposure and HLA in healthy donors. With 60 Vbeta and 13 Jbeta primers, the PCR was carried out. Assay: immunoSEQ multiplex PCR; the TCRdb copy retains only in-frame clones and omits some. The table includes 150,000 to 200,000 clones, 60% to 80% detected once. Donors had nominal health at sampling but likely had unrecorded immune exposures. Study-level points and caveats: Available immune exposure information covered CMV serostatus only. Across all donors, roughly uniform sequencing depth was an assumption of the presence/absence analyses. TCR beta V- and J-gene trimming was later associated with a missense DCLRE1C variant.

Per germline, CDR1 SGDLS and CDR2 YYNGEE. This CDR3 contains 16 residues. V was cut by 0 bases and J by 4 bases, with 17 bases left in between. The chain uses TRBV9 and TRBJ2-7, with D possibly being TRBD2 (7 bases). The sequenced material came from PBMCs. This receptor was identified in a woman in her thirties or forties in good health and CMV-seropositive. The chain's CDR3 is CASSVGGGTPFYEQYF. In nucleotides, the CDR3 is TGTGCCAGCAGCGTAGGGGGGGGGACACCTTTTTACGAGCAGTACTTC.